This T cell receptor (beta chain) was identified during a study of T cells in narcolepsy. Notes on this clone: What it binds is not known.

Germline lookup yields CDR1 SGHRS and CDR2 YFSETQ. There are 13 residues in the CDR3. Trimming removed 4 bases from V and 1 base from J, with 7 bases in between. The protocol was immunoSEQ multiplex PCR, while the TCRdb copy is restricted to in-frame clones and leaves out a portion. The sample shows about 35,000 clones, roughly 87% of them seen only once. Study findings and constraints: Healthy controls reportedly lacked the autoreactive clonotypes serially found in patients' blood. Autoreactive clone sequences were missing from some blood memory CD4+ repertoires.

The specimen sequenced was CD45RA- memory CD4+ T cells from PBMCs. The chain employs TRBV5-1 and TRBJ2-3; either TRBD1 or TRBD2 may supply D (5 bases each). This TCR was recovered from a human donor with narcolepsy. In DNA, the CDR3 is TGCGCCAGCAGCAGGGACCGCACAGATACGCAGTATTTT. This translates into CASSRDRTDTQYF.